The clone carrying this TCR beta chain has ten or more counts. Its cognate antigen is unknown. TCRdb independently ran MiXCR on the reads; one entry per CDR3 protein. Of about 700,000 distinct CDR3 sequences detected, around 31% appear once; the ten largest clones hold 15% to 20%. The data were obtained in a study of T cell repertoires in cytomegalovirus infection. Overall study: Use of recently identified HLA-C-restricted and well-studied HLA-B-restricted CMV epitopes was part of the study. It was the public TCR beta signatures that indicated both CMV infection and matching HLA type.

Losses at the gene ends were 5 bases for V and 5 bases for J; bases not matched to a gene: 6. The CDR3 runs 15 residues. The germline V gene has CDR1 SGHTA and CDR2 FQGNSA. Study-wide results and caveats: HLA-C-restricted CMV clonotypes gave the most frequent clonotype in two of eight donors.

The chain is built from TRBV7-2 and TRBJ2-3; 11 nucleotides agree with TRBD2. Here the sequenced sample was cultured PBMCs, taken from culture after CMV antigen stimulation. This TCR was recovered from a human donor in good health (CMV status not recorded). Some clones in this sample may be carry-over from other donors' samples. CDR3 sequence reads: CASSRFSGREDTQYF. The CDR3 DNA is TGTGCCAGCAGCCGCTTTAGCGGGAGGGAAGATACGCAGTATTTT.